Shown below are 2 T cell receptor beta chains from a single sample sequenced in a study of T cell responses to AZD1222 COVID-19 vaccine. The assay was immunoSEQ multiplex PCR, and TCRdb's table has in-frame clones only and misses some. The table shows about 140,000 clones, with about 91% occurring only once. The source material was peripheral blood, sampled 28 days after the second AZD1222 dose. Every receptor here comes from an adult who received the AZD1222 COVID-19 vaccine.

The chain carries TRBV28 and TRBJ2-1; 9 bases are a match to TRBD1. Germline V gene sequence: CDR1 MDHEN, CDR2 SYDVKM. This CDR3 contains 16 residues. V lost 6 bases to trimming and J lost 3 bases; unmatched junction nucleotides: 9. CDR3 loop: CASRPPHRGLYNEQFF. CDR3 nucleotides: TGTGCCAGCAGGCCTCCCCACAGGGGGCTCTACAATGAGCAGTTCTTC.

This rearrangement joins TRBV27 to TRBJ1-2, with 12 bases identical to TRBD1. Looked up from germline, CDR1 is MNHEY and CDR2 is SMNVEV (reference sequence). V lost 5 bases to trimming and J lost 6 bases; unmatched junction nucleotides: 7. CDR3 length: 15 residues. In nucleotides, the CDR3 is TGTGCCAGCAGTGAGAGGGACAGGGGGCCAAATGGCTACACCTTC. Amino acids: CASSERDRGPNGYTF.